The source of this T cell receptor beta chain is a study of blood T cell repertoires in COVID-19. Study-level background: The samples span acute and convalescent COVID-19 from the United States, Italy and Spain. The analysed material was cDNA or gDNA that came from T cells, B-cell-depleted T cells, or PBMCs.

The V and J ends lost 6 bases and 8 bases respectively, with 19 bases between them. This CDR3 has 13 amino acids. Germline CDR1 reads SQVTM; CDR2 reads ANQGSEA. Authors' processing steps: The authors estimated nucleated cell counts from reference gene primer amplification. Sequencing was performed with immunoSEQ multiplex PCR; in TCRdb, only in-frame clones are kept and a portion is missing. D and trimming were read from the DNA, whereas the V and J calls and clone size are those reported in that table. Seen here are 210,000 or so clones, around 90% observed once, and the top ten hold around 7%. Sequenced sample: peripheral blood. The sequence was obtained from a man aged 40-55 years with acute or convalescent COVID-19. The V and J genes are TRBV29-1 and TRBJ1-2, with D unclear. The CDR3 here is CSVTHTTPGGYTF. In DNA, the CDR3 is TGCAGCGTAACACACACAACACCGGGAGGCTACACCTTC.